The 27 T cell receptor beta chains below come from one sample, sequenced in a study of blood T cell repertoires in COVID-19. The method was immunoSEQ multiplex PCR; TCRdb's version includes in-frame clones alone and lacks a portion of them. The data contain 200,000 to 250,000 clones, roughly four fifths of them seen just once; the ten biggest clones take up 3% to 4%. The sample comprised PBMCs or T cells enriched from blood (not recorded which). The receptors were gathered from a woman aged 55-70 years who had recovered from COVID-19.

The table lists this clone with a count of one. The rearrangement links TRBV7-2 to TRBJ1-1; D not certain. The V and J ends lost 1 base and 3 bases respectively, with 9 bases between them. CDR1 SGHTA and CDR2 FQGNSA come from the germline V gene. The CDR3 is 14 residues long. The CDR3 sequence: CASSLELRDTEAFF. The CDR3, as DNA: TGTGCCAGCAGCTTAGAACTACGAGACACTGAAGCTTTCTTT.

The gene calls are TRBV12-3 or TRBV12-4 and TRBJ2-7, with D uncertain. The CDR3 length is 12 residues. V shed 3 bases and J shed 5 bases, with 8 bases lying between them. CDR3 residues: CASSFSADEQYF. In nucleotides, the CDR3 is TGTGCCAGCAGTTTTTCCGCAGACGAGCAGTACTTC.

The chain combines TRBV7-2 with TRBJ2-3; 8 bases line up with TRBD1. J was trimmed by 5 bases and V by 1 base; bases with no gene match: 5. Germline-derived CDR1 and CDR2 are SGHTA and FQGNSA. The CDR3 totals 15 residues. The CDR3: CASSLVGTGRDTQYF. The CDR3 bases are TGTGCCAGCAGCTTAGTAGGGACAGGACGAGATACGCAGTATTTT.

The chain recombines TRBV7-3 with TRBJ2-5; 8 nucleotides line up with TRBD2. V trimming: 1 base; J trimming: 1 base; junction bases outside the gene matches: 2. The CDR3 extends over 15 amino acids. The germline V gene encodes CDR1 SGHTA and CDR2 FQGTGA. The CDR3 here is CASSLIGGAQETQYF. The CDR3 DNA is TGTGCCAGCAGCTTAATCGGGGGGGCCCAAGAGACCCAGTACTTC.

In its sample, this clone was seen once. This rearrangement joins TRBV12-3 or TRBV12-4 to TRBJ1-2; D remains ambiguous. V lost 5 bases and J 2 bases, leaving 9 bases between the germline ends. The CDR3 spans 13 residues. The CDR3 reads CASSPRRNYGYTF. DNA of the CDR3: TGTGCCAGCAGTCCCCGCAGAAACTATGGCTACACCTTC.

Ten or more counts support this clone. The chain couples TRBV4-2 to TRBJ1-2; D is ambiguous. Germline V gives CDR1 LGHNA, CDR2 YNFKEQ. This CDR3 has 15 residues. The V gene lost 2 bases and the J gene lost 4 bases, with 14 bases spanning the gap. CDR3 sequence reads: CASSQSDPRSYGYTF. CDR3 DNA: TGTGCCAGCAGCCAAAGTGACCCGAGGAGCTATGGCTACACCTTC.

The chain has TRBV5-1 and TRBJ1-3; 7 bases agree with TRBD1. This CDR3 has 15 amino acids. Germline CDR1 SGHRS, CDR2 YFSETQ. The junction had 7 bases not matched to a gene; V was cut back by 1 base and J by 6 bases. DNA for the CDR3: TGCGCCAGCAGCTTGACAGGGGAGCCAGAAAACACCATATATTTT. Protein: CASSLTGEPENTIYF. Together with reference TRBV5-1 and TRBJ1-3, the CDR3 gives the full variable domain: KAGVTQTPRYLIKTRGQQVTLSCSPISGHRSVSWYQQTPGQGLQFLFEYFSETQRNKGNFPGRFSGRQFSNSRSEMNVSTLELGDSALYLCASSLTGEPENTIYFGEGSWLTVV.

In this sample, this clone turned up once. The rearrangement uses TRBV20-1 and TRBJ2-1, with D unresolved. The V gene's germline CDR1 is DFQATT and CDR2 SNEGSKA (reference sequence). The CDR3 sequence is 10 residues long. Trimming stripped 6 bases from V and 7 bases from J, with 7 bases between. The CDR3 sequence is CSASRNEQFF. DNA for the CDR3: TGCAGTGCGAGCCGGAATGAGCAGTTCTTC.

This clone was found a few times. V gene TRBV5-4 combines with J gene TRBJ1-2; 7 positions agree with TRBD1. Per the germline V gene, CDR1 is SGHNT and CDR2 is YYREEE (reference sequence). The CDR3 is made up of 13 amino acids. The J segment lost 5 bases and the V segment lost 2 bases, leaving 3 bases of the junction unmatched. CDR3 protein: CASSLMTGYGYTF. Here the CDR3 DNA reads TGTGCCAGCAGCTTAATGACAGGGTATGGCTACACCTTC.

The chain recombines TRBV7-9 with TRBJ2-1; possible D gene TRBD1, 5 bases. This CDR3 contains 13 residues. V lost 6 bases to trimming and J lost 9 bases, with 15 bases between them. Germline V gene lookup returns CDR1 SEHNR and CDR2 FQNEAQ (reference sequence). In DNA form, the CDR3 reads TGTGCCAGCAGAAAGGACAACATGGGTGAGCAGTTCTTC. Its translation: CASRKDNMGEQFF. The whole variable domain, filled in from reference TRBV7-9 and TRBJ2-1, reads DTGVSQNPRHKITKRGQNVTFRCDPISEHNRLYWYRQTLGQGPEFLTYFQNEAQLEKSRLLSDRFSAERPKGSFSTLEIQRTEQGDSAMYLCASRKDNMGEQFFGPGTRLTVL.

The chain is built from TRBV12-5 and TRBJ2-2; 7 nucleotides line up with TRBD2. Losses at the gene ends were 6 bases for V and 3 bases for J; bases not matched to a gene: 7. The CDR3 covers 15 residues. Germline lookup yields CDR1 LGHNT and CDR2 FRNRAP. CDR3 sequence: CASGVPGGYTGELFF. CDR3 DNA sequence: TGTGCTAGTGGGGTGCCCGGGGGGTACACCGGGGAGCTGTTTTTT.

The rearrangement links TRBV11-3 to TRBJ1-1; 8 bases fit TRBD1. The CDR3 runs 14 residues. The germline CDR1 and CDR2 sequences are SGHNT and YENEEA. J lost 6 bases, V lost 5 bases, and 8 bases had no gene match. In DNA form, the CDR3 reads TGTGCCAGCAGCCCCGGACAGGGTAGGTCTGAAGCTTTCTTT. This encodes CASSPGQGRSEAFF.

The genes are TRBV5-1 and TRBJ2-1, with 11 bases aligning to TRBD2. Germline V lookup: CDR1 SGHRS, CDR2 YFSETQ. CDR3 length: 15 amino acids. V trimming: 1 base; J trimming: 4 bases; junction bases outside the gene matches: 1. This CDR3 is CASSLTSGSYNEQFF. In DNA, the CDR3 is TGCGCCAGCAGCTTGACTAGCGGGAGTTACAATGAGCAGTTCTTC. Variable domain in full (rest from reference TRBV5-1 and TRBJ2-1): KAGVTQTPRYLIKTRGQQVTLSCSPISGHRSVSWYQQTPGQGLQFLFEYFSETQRNKGNFPGRFSGRQFSNSRSEMNVSTLELGDSALYLCASSLTSGSYNEQFFGPGTRLTVL.

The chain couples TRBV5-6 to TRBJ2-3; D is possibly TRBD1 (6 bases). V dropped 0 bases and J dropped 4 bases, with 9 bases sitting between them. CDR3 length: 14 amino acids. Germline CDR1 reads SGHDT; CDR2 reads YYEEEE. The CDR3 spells CASSLGRGPDTQYF. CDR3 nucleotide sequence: TGTGCCAGCAGCTTGGGCAGGGGCCCAGATACGCAGTATTTT.

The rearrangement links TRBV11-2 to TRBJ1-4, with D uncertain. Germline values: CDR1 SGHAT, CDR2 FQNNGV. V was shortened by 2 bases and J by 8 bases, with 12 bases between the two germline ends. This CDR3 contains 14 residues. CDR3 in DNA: TGTGCCAGCAGCTTAACCGGGTCTTGGGAAAAACTGTTTTTT. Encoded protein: CASSLTGSWEKLFF.

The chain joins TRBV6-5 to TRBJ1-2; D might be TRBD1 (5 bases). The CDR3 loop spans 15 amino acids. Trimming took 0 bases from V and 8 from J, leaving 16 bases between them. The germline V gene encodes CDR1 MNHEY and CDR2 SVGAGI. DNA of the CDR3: TGTGCCAGCAGTTACTCATTAGGCAGGGTGGAGGGCTACACCTTC. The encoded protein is CASSYSLGRVEGYTF.

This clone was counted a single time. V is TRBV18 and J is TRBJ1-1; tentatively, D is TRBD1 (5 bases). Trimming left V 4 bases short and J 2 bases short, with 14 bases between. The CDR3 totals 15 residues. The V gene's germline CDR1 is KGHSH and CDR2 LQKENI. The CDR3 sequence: CASSLATAGNTEAFF. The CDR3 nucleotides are TGTGCCAGCTCACTTGCGACAGCGGGCAACACTGAAGCTTTCTTT.

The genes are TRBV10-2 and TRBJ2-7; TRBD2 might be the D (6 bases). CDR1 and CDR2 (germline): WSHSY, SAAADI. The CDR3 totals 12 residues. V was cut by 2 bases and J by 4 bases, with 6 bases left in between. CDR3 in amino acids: CASSEGGYEQYF. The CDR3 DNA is TGCGCCAGCAGTGAGGGAGGGTACGAGCAGTACTTC.

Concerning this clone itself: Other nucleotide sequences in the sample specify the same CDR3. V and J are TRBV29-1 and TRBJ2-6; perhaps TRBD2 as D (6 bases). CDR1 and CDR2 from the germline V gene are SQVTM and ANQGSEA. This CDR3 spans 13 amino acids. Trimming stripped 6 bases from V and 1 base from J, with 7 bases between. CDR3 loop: CSVEGSGANVLTF. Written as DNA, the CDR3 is TGCAGCGTGGAGGGTTCTGGGGCCAACGTCCTGACTTTC.

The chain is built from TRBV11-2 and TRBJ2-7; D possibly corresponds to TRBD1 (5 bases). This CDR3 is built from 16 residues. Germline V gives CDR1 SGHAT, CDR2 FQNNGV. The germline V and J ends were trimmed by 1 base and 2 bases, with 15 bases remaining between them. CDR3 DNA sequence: TGTGCCAGCAGCTTAGGGCCCCCAGGGTCGGCCTACGAGCAGTACTTC. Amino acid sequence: CASSLGPPGSAYEQYF.

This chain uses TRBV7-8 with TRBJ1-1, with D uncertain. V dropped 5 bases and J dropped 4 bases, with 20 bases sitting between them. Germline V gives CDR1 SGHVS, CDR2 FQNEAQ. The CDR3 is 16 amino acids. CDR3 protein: CASSRFKLPISTEAFF. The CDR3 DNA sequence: TGTGCCAGCAGCCGTTTTAAACTACCTATAAGCACTGAAGCTTTCTTT.

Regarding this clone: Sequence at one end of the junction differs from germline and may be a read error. In nucleotides, the CDR3 is TGTGCCAGCAGCCCGTCGGGTAGCGGGGGGACCCAAGCGACCCAGTACTTC. Its protein is CASSPSGSGGTQATQYF. The rearrangement links TRBV3-1 (or the pseudogene TRBV3-2) to TRBJ2-5, with 10 bases identical to TRBD2. This CDR3 spans 17 amino acids. Germline CDR1 LGHDT, CDR2 YNNKEL (reference sequence).

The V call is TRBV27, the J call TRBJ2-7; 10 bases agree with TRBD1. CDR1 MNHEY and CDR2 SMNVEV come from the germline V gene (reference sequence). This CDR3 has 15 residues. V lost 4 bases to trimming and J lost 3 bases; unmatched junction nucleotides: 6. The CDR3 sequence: CASSSLRDRGYEQYF. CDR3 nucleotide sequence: TGTGCCAGCAGTTCTCTCCGGGACAGGGGCTACGAGCAGTACTTC.

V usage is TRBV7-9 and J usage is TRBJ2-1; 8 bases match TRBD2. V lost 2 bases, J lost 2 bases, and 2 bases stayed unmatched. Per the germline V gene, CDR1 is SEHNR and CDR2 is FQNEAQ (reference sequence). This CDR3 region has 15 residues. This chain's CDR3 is CASSLSSGPYNEQFF. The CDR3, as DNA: TGTGCCAGCAGCTTATCTAGCGGGCCCTACAATGAGCAGTTCTTC. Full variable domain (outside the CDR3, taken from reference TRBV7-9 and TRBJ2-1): DTGVSQNPRHKITKRGQNVTFRCDPISEHNRLYWYRQTLGQGPEFLTYFQNEAQLEKSRLLSDRFSAERPKGSFSTLEIQRTEQGDSAMYLCASSLSSGPYNEQFFGPGTRLTVL.

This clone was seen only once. CDR3 sequence reads: CASSDLAGQFYEQYF. The CDR3 DNA sequence: TGCGCCAGCAGTGATCTTGCGGGGCAGTTCTACGAGCAGTACTTC. J is TRBJ2-7 and V is TRBV10-2; a possible D gene is TRBD2 (6 bases). V gave up 3 bases and J gave up 3 bases, with 15 bases separating them. Germline V gives CDR1 WSHSY, CDR2 SAAADI. The CDR3 runs to 15 residues.

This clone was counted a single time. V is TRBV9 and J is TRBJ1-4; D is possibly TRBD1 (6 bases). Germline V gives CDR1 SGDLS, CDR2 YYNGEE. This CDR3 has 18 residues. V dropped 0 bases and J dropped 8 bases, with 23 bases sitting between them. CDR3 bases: TGTGCCAGCAGCGTAGTACCCCTGACCGGGGGGCTTAGCGAAAAACTGTTTTTT. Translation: CASSVVPLTGGLSEKLFF.

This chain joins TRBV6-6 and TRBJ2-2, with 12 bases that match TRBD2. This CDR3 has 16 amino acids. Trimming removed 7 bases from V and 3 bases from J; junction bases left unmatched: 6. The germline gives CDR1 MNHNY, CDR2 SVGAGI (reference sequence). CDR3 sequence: CASTRLAGDYTGELFF. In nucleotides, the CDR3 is TGTGCCAGCACCCGACTAGCGGGGGATTACACCGGGGAGCTGTTTTTT.